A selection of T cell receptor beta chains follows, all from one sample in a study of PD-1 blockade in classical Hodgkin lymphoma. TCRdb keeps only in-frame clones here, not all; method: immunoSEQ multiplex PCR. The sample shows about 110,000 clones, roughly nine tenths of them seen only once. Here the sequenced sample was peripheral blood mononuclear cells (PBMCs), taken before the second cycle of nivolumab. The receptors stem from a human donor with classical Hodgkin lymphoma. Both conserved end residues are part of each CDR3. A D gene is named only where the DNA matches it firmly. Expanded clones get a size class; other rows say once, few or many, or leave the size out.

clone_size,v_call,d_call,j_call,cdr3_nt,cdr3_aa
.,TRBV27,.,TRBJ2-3,TGTGCCAGCAGTGTAACTAGCCCGATGAGTGCGCAGTATTTT,CASSVTSPMSAQYF
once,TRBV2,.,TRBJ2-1,TGTGCCAGCAGCGCGACGGGGAGCTCCTACAATGAGCAGTTCTTC,CASSATGSSYNEQFF
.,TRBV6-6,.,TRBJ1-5,TGTGCCAGCAGTTACGGAACCGGGACACTAAATCAGCCCCAGCATTTT,CASSYGTGTLNQPQHF
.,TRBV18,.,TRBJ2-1,TGTGCCAGCTCTCCCCCAGCGAGCTCCTACAATGAGCAGTTCTTC,CASSPPASSYNEQFF
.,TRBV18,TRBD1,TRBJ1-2,TGTGCCAGCTCCATTTACAGGGGGGGGACTGACGGCTACACCTTC,CASSIYRGGTDGYTF
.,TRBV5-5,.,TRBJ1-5,TGTGCCAGCAGCTTGGCTTTTTTTCGAGGTGACAGGCGCAATCAGCCCCAGCATTTT,CASSLAFFRGDRRNQPQHF
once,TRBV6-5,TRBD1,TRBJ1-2,TGTGCCAGCAGTTACTCAGGACAGGACAACTATGGCTACACCTTC,CASSYSGQDNYGYTF
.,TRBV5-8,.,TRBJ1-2,TGTGCCAGCAGCTTGAGGAGAGAAGCTAACTATGGCTACACCTTC,CASSLRREANYGYTF
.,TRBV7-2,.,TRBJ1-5,TGTGCCAGCAGCCTAGAGGGATCTCAGCCCCAGCATTTT,CASSLEGSQPQHF
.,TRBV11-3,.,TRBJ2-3,TGTGCCAGCAGCCCCCCAGGGGCAGATACGCAGTATTTT,CASSPPGADTQYF
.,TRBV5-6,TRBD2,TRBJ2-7,TGTGCCAGCAGCTTGGATCTAGCGGGAGCCTACGAGCAGTACTTC,CASSLDLAGAYEQYF
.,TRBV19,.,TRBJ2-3,TGTGCCAGTAGCCCGACCACAAGCACAGATACGCAGTATTTT,CASSPTTSTDTQYF
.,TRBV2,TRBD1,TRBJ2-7,TGTGCCAGCAGTGTGGACAGGGGGCGCTTCTACGAGCAGTACTTC,CASSVDRGRFYEQYF
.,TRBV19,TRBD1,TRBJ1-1,TGTGCCAGTAGTATGGGACAGGGGGCGGGGGACACTGAAGCTTTCTTT,CASSMGQGAGDTEAFF
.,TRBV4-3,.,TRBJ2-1,TGCGCCAGCAGCCAAGAAGGTCGGCTAGGGGCCTACAATGAGCAGTTCTTC,CASSQEGRLGAYNEQFF
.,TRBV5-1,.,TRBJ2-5,TGCGCCAGCAGCTTGGCCTTGGGGGGAGAGACCCAGTACTTC,CASSLALGGETQYF
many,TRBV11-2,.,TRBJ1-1,TGTGCCAGCAGAACTCAACAGAGCCAGAACACTGAAGCTTTCTTT,CASRTQQSQNTEAFF
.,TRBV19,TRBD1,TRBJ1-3,TGTGCCAGTAGTACACCGGGACAGGTCTCTGGAAACACCATATATTTT,CASSTPGQVSGNTIYF
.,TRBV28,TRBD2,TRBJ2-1,TGTGCCAGCAGTTTATTAGGCGGGGGGGCTTACAATGAGCAGTTCTTC,CASSLLGGGAYNEQFF
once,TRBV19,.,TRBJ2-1,TGTGCCAGTAGTATAGGCCTCCGGCCACTGCCCTACAATGAGCAGTTCTTC,CASSIGLRPLPYNEQFF
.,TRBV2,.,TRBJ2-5,TGTGCCAGTTCCAGGAGATTAGTGCGGACCCAGTACTTC,CASSRRLVRTQYF
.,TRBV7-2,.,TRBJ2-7,TGTGCCAGCAGCTTAGCACTCCCGGAGCAGTACTTC,CASSLALPEQYF
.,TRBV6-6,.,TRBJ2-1,TGTGCCATCACAGGGTTCGGAGGGTTCAGGGAGCAGTTCTTC,CAITGFGGFREQFF
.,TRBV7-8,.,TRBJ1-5,TGTGCCAGCAGCTCGGACGGGGAATACTATAGCAATCAGCCCCAGCATTTT,CASSSDGEYYSNQPQHF
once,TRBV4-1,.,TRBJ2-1,TGCGCCAGCAGCCAGACCCTCGGGACTTCCGATTTCTTC,CASSQTLGTSDFF
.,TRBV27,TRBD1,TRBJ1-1,TGTGCCAGCAGTTTTTCAGGGGGGAACACTGAAGCTTTCTTT,CASSFSGGNTEAFF
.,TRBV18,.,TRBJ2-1,TGTGCCAGCTCACCCGCCCCACCCAATGAGCAGTTCTTC,CASSPAPPNEQFF
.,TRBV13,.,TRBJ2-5,TGTGCCAGCAGCTTAAGGACAGAAGGCCTGGGGGTCCAAGAGACCCAGTACTTC,CASSLRTEGLGVQETQYF
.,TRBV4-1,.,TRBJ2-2,TGCGCCAGCAGCCAAGGCCCTGTTTCGGTGGTGGTGGTGGTCAGCACCGGGGAGCTGTTTTTT,CASSQGPVSVVVVVSTGELFF
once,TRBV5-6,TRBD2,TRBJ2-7,TGTGCCAGCAGCCGCGTGGGACTAGCGGCTACCTACGAGCAGTACTTC,CASSRVGLAATYEQYF
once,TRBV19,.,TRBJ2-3,TGTGCCAGTACTTCTCAGGGGCGGGTAAACACAGATACGCAGTATTTT,CASTSQGRVNTDTQYF
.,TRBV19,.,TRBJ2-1,TGTGCCAGTAGTGCCGGGCAAATCGCGGGGCACAATGAGCAGTTCTTC,CASSAGQIAGHNEQFF
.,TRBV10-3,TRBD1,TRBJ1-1,TGTGCCATCAGAGGAGCCGGGACAGGGGGCACTGAAGCTTTCTTT,CAIRGAGTGGTEAFF
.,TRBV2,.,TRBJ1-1,TGTGCCAGCAGTGAGAGGGGGGGTGGGAAAGACACTGAAGCTTTCTTT,CASSERGGGKDTEAFF
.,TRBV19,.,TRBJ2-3,TGTGCCAGTAGTATGGGGTGGGAGATGAGCACAGATACGCAGTATTTT,CASSMGWEMSTDTQYF
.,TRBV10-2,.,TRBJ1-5,TGCGCCAGCAGTTCACACTCCAATCAGCCCCAGCATTTT,CASSSHSNQPQHF
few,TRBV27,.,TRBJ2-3,TGTGCCAGCAGTTTAGAGGGCAGGGTAGGGGCAGATACGCAGTATTTT,CASSLEGRVGADTQYF
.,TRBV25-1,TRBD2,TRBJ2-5,TGTGCCAGCAGTGTCATGACTAGCGGGAGGGCAGGGACCCAGTACTTC,CASSVMTSGRAGTQYF
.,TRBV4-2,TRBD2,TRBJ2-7,TGTGCCAGCAGCCCCTTGGGACTAGCGGGAGGAGAGGCTTACGAGCAGTACTTC,CASSPLGLAGGEAYEQYF
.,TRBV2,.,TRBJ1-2,TGTGCCAGCAGCGGGGACTTGGGGAACTATGGCTACACCTTC,CASSGDLGNYGYTF
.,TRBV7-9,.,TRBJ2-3,TGTGCCAGCAGCTTCTCGACCGGCACAGATACGCAGTATTTT,CASSFSTGTDTQYF
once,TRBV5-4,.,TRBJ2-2,TGTGCCAGCAGCTTGAAGGTCACGTCAGGGACAAACACCGGGGAGCTGTTTTTT,CASSLKVTSGTNTGELFF
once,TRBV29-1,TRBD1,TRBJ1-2,TGCAGCTTTTTACAGGGGCAACATGGCTACACCTTC,CSFLQGQHGYTF
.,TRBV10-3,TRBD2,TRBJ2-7,TGTGCCATCAGTGAGCCAATTGATAGCGGGTGGAGCTCCTACGAGCAGTACTTC,CAISEPIDSGWSSYEQYF
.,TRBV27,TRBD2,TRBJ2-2,TGTGCCAGCAGTCCCGATCAAGCGGGAGTGACGGGCGGGGAGCTGTTTTTT,CASSPDQAGVTGGELFF
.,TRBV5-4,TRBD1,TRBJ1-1,TGTGCCAGCAGCCCCTTACGGGACAGCACTGAAGCTTTCTTT,CASSPLRDSTEAFF
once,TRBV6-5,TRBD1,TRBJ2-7,TGTGCCAGCAGTTACTCAATGTCACAGGGGGACGAGCAGTACTTC,CASSYSMSQGDEQYF
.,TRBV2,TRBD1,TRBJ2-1,TGTGCCAGCAGAGACAGGGGGCCATACAATGAGCAGTTCTTC,CASRDRGPYNEQFF
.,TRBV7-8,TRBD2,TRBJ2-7,TGTGCCAGCAGCTTAGAAGGGACTAGCGGGACTTGGGGGCCCTACGAGCAGTACTTC,CASSLEGTSGTWGPYEQYF
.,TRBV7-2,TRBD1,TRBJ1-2,TGTGCCAGCAGCTTAGAGGGACAGGGCCCCTATGGCTACACCTTC,CASSLEGQGPYGYTF
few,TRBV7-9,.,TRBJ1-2,TGTGCCAGCAGCAAAGAAACAGGGCGTGGAAGCTACACCTTC,CASSKETGRGSYTF
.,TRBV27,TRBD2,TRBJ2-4,TGTGCCAGCAGCCCAACTAGGACTAGCGGGAACCAAAACATTCAGTACTTC,CASSPTRTSGNQNIQYF